The clone carrying this T cell receptor beta chain was seen more than once but under ten times. Its antigen remains unknown. In the PCR, 60 Vbeta and 13 Jbeta primers were used. Clones were read by immunoSEQ multiplex PCR, and TCRdb kept only the in-frame ones, dropping some. The data contain 100,000 to 150,000 clones, roughly four fifths of them singletons. The data were taken from a study of cytomegalovirus exposure and HLA in healthy donors. The study's findings and limits: An observed cluster of highly shared sequence variants was recorded as a likely sequencing artifact. Earlier analysis looked at TCR beta V segments, and most were productive about 87% or about 30% of the time. Reports state that TCR beta sequences accurately predicted most subjects' HLA-A and HLA-B alleles.

The source of this sequence is a man aged 50 or older in good health and CMV-seronegative. The sample consisted of PBMCs.

This chain's CDR3 is CASSVDSGANVLTF. CDR3 DNA sequence: TGTGCCAGCAGCGTAGACTCTGGGGCCAACGTCCTGACTTTC. The genes are TRBV5-4 and TRBJ2-6; no clear D gene. CDR3 length equals 14 residues. The germline V and J ends were trimmed by 4 bases and 0 bases, with 5 bases remaining between them. Germline lookup yields CDR1 SGHNT and CDR2 YYREEE (reference sequence).